Included here is one TCR beta chain sequence, with context. Its antigen is still unknown. Profiling relied on immunoSEQ multiplex PCR, and the TCRdb table lists in-frame clones only, not all of them. The sample contains around 2,100,000 clones, over 85% of which appear only once. Positive CCR7 selection of CD45RO-negative cells yielded the naive CD8 cells, and terminally differentiated effector memory CD45RA+ cells were excluded. This CDR3 region has 13 residues. Germline V CDR1 and CDR2: GTSNPN, SVGIG (reference sequence). V dropped 5 bases and J dropped 6; count of bases not matched to a gene: 8. The data stem from a study of shared clonotypes between healthy human individuals. General study points: Clonotypes not shared had lower generation probabilities than those common to all four donors. Among the subsets, naive ones generally showed larger estimated richness than memory ones.

The source material was naive CD8+ T cells sorted from blood. The sequence came from a young man in good health. The V call is TRBV30, the J call TRBJ2-7; 9 bases align to TRBD1. CDR3 loop: CAWAGTGWAEQYF. DNA of the CDR3: TGTGCCTGGGCCGGGACAGGGTGGGCCGAGCAGTACTTC.